A selection of T cell receptor beta chains follows, all from one sample in a study of control samples from healthy donors and cancer patients. This table comes from immunoSEQ multiplex PCR, and its TCRdb copy is limited to in-frame clones, with some not included. The repertoire holds about 190,000 clones, with over 80% as singletons. The sequenced material came from blood. These receptor sequences come from a man younger than 35 in good health. The CDR3 runs from the conserved cysteine through the conserved F or W. Fields, in order: clone size, D gene, J gene, V gene, CDR3 DNA, CDR3 protein. The D gene is left open where the match is weak. Some rows mark clone size as missing; the rest say once, few, many or name a class of expanded clone.

>.|.|TRBJ1-2|TRBV23-1
TGCGCCAGCAGTCCTTGTTTACGGTCGAGGGAAGCTAACTATGGCTACACCTTC
CASSPCLRSREANYGYTF
>.|.|TRBJ1-4|TRBV27
TGTGCCAGCAGTTTATCGGGGGGCGGTGAAAAACTGTTTTTT
CASSLSGGGEKLFF
>.|.|TRBJ1-2|TRBV18
TGTGCCACCTCGGAGTCATGGGACTATGGCTACACCTTC
CATSESWDYGYTF
>.|TRBD2|TRBJ2-1|TRBV6-5
TGTGCCAGCATGTGGACTAGCGGGGGGGGAGGTGAGCAGTTCTTC
CASMWTSGGGGEQFF
>.|.|TRBJ2-1|TRBV24-1
TGTGCCACCAGTGACTATCCGCCAGGCATGCAGTTCTTC
CATSDYPPGMQFF
>.|TRBD1|TRBJ1-1|TRBV28
TGTGCCAGCAGTTCCCCACAGGGGCGAGAGAGAACTGAAGCTTTCTTT
CASSSPQGRERTEAFF
>.|.|TRBJ2-2|TRBV7-3
TGTGCCAGCAGCTTAACAGCCAGTTCAGGGCTGTTTTTT
CASSLTASSGLFF
>.|.|TRBJ2-1|TRBV4-1
TGCGCCAGCAGCCAAGTCGTAGTCCCGAGCTCCTACAATGAGCAGTTCTTC
CASSQVVVPSSYNEQFF
>.|TRBD1|TRBJ1-1|TRBV4-1
TGCGCCAGCAGCCCCCTGGGACAGATCACGAACACTGAAGCTTTCTTT
CASSPLGQITNTEAFF
>.|.|TRBJ2-2|TRBV5-1
TGCGCCAGCAGCCCCACCTCGGGCACCGGGGAGCTGTTTTTT
CASSPTSGTGELFF
>.|.|TRBJ2-3|TRBV10-3
TGTGCCATCAGTGGACTAAGTATTTGGGATACGCAGTATTTT
CAISGLSIWDTQYF
>.|TRBD1|TRBJ2-7|TRBV30
TGTGCCTGGAGTTTGGGGACAGGGCCAGGGGAGCAGTACTTC
CAWSLGTGPGEQYF
>.|TRBD1|TRBJ1-4|TRBV5-1
TGCGCCAGCAGCCCTGACAGGGGTGGTGAAAAACTGTTTTTT
CASSPDRGGEKLFF
>once|.|TRBJ1-3|TRBV9
TGTGCCAGCAGCGTAGGACCCGGTGGAAACACCATATATTTT
CASSVGPGGNTIYF
>.|.|TRBJ1-2|TRBV11-3
TGTGCCAGCAGGTCGGGGGCTCCAAACTATGGCTACACCTTC
CASRSGAPNYGYTF
>.|.|TRBJ2-3|TRBV23-1
TGCGCCAGCAGTAGTGAGAATGGGGCGTCGGATACGCAGTATTTT
CASSSENGASDTQYF
>.|TRBD1|TRBJ1-5|TRBV2
TGTGCCAGCAGCCTAGGACAGGGGGGAAGGGGCAATCAGCCCCAGCATTTT
CASSLGQGGRGNQPQHF
>once|.|TRBJ2-7|TRBV4-1
TGCGCCAGCAGCCTCCGGACAGGGAGGGAGTCGGGCGAGCAGTACTTC
CASSLRTGRESGEQYF
>.|TRBD2|TRBJ2-7|TRBV15
TGTGCCACCAGCAGAGATGCAGCGGGGCGAAACTCCTACGAGCAGTACTTC
CATSRDAAGRNSYEQYF
>.|.|TRBJ1-1|TRBV2
TGTGCCAGCATTATACTCAGGGGAGGGGACACTGAAGCTTTCTTT
CASIILRGGDTEAFF
>.|.|TRBJ2-1|TRBV7-6
TGTGCCAGCAGCTTGGGGGCGGGACTCTACAATGAGCAGTTCTTC
CASSLGAGLYNEQFF
>.|.|TRBJ2-3|TRBV3-1/TRBV3-2
TGTGCCAGCAGCGAGGGGGGGGGAGGCTATACGCAGTATTTT
CASSEGGGGYTQYF
>.|TRBD1|TRBJ1-3|TRBV5-1
TGCGCCAGCAGCCTACAGGGACAGGGCGAAGGAAACACCATATATTTT
CASSLQGQGEGNTIYF
>.|TRBD2|TRBJ2-1|TRBV19
TGTGCCAGTAGTATAGTCGGGCGGGGGGTCGACAATGAGCAGTTCTTC
CASSIVGRGVDNEQFF
>.|.|TRBJ2-2|TRBV12-5
TGTGCTAGTGGTTTGGTTCGAGACGGGACACCTGTAAACACCGGGGAGCTGTTTTTT
CASGLVRDGTPVNTGELFF
>.|TRBD1|TRBJ1-5|TRBV28
TGTGCCAGCAGTTCAGGGACAGGGAATCAGCCCCAGCATTTT
CASSSGTGNQPQHF
>.|.|TRBJ1-2|TRBV28
TGTGCCAGCAGTCGAGCTAACTATGGCTACACCTTC
CASSRANYGYTF